Listed here are 2 T cell receptor beta chains from one sample, sequenced in a study of blood T cell repertoires in COVID-19. Profiled with immunoSEQ multiplex PCR; TCRdb holds only in-frame clones, not every one. The table includes around 300,000 clones, approximately 90% detected once. Sequencing used peripheral blood. Every receptor here comes from a woman between 45 and 60 years old with active or convalescent COVID-19.

This clone occurred once. The chain couples TRBV9 to TRBJ2-1; a possible D gene is TRBD2 (6 bases). The germline V gene encodes CDR1 SGDLS and CDR2 YYNGEE. The CDR3 length is 15 residues. Trimming removed 1 base from V and 4 bases from J, with 12 bases in between. The CDR3 is CASSVTGATYNEQFF. The CDR3 DNA reads TGTGCCAGCAGCGTAACGGGAGCCACTTACAATGAGCAGTTCTTC.

The chain has TRBV11-2 and TRBJ2-2, with TRBD2 identical over 8 bases. Germline values: CDR1 SGHAT, CDR2 FQNNGV. V shed 5 bases, J shed 4 bases, and the junction held 3 bases outside the gene matches. This CDR3 has 14 residues. This CDR3 reads CASSRAGATGELFF. The CDR3 DNA reads TGTGCCAGCAGCCGAGCGGGGGCCACCGGGGAGCTGTTTTTT.